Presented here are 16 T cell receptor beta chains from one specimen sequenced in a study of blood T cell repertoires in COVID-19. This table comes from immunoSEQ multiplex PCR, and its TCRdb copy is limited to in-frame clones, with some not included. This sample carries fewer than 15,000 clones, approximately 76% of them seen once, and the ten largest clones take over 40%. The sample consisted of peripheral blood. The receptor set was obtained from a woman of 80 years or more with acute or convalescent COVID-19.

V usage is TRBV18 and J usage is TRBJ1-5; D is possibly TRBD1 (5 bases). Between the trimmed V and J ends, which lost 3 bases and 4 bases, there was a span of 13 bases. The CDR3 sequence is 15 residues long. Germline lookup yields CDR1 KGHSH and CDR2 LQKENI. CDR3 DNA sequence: TGTGCCAGCTCACCGGCAGGGATCGGGAATCAGCCCCAGCATTTT. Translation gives CASSPAGIGNQPQHF.

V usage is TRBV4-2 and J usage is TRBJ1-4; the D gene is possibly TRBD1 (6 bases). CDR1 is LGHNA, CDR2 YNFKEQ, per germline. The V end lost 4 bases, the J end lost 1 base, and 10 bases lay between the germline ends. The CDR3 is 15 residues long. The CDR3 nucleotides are TGTGCCAGCAGCCGGACGGACAGAACTAATGAAAAACTGTTTTTT. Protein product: CASSRTDRTNEKLFF.

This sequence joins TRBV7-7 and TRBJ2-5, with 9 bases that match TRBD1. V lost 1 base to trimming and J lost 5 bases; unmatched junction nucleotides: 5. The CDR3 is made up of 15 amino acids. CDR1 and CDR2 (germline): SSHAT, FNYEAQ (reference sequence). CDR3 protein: CASSLGGTGGETQYF. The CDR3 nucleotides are TGTGCCAGCAGCTTAGGTGGTACAGGGGGCGAGACCCAGTACTTC.

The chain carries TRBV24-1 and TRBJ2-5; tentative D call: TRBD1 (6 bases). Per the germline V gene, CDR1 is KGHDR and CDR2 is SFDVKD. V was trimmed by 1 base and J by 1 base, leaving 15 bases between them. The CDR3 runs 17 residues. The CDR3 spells CATSDLGVTGLQETQYF. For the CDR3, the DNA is TGTGCCACCAGTGATTTAGGGGTAACAGGGCTCCAAGAGACCCAGTACTTC.

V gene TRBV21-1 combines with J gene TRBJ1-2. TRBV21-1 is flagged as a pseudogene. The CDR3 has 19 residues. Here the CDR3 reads CASSKALIRDSDLYYGYTF. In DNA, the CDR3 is TGTGCCAGCAGCAAGGCACTTATCCGGGACTCCGATCTATACTATGGCTACACCTTC.

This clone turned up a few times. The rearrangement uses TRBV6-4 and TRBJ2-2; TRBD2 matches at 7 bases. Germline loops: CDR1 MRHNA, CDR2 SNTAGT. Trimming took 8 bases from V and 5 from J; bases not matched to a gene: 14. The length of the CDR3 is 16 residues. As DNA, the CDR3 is TGTGCCAGCTCCCTAGCGGACGGCGCTGGGACCGGGGAGCTGTTTTTT. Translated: CASSLADGAGTGELFF.

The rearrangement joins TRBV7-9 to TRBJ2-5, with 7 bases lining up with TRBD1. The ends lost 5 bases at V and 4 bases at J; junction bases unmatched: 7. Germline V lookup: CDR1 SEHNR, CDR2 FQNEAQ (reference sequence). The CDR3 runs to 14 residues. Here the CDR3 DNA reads TGTGCCAGCAGCCCTGACAGGGCTCGAGAGACCCAGTACTTC. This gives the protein CASSPDRARETQYF.

The CDR3 loop reads CASSLDRAVSYEQYF. For the CDR3, the DNA is TGTGCCAGCAGCTTAGACAGGGCGGTTTCCTACGAGCAGTACTTC. V is TRBV7-2 and J is TRBJ2-7, with D perhaps matching TRBD1 (6 bases). Per germline, CDR1 SGHTA and CDR2 FQGNSA. The V and J ends lost 1 base and 1 base respectively, with 11 bases between them. CDR3 length: 15 amino acids.

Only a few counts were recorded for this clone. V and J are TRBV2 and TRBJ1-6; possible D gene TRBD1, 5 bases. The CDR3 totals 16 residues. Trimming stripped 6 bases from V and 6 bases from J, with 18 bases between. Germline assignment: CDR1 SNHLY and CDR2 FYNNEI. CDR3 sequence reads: CASSADSFLINSPLHF. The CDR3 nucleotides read TGTGCCAGCAGCGCAGACAGCTTTCTTATTAATTCACCCCTCCACTTT.

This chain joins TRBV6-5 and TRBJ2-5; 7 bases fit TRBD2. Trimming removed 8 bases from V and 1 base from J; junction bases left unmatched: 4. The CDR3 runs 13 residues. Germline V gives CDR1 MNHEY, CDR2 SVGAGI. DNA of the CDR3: TGTGCCAGCGGGACTATACTCCAAGAGACCCAGTACTTC. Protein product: CASGTILQETQYF.

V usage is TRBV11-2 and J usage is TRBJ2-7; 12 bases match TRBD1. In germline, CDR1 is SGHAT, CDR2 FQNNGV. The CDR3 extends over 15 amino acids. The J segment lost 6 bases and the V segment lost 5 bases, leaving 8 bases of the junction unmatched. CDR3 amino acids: CASSNPGQGAGEQYF. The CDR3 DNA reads TGTGCCAGCAGCAACCCGGGACAGGGGGCGGGCGAGCAGTACTTC.

The CDR3 coding sequence is TGTGCCAGCAGCCAAGGAGTAGCGGGACAAGAGACCCAGTACTTC. This translates into CASSQGVAGQETQYF. The chain couples TRBV4-2 to TRBJ2-5, with 8 bases lining up with TRBD2. This CDR3 has 15 residues. J lost 2 bases, V lost 1 base, and 3 bases had no gene match. Germline V CDR1 and CDR2: LGHNA, YNFKEQ.

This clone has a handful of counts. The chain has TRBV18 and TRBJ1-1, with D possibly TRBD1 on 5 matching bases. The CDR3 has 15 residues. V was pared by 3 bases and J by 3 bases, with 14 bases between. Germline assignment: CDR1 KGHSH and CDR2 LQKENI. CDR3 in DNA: TGTGCCAGCTCACCCTCAGTGACAGTCGACACTGAAGCTTTCTTT. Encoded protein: CASSPSVTVDTEAFF. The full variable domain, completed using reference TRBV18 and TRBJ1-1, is NAGVMQNPRHLVRRRGQEARLRCSPMKGHSHVYWYRQLPEEGLKFMVYLQKENIIDESGMPKERFSAEFPKEGPSILRIQQVVRGDSAAYFCASSPSVTVDTEAFFGQGTRLTVV.

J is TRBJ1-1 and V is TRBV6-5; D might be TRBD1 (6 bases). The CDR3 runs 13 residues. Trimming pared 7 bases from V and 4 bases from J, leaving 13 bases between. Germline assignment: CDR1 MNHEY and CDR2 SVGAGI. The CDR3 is CASTQGRFTEAFF. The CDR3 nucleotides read TGTGCCAGCACCCAGGGGCGATTCACTGAAGCTTTCTTT.

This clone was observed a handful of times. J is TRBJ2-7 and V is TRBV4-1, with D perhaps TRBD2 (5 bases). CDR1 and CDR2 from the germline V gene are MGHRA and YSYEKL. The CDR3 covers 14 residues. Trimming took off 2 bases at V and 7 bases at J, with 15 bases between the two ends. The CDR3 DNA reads TGCGCCAGCAGCCAACCTCGGACTTCGCGTGAGCAGTACTTC. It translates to CASSQPRTSREQYF.

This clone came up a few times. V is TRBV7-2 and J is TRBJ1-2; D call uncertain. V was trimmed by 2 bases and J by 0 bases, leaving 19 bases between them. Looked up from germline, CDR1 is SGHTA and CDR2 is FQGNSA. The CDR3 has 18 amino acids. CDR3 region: CASSLFSGSVSSNYGYTF. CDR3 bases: TGTGCCAGCAGCTTATTCAGTGGCAGCGTGAGTTCTAACTATGGCTACACCTTC.